Below are 27 T cell receptor beta chains sequenced from a single sample in a study of cytomegalovirus exposure and HLA in healthy donors. The primer mix had 60 Vbeta and 13 Jbeta primers. Produced via immunoSEQ multiplex PCR; TCRdb's table is partial and in-frame only. Among around 100,000 clones, 60% to 85% were seen once, and the ten largest hold 8.5% to 12%. The sample was PBMCs. These receptors all stem from a man aged 45-65 years in good health and CMV-seronegative.

The CDR3 bases are TGCAGCTTAGACTCCGGATTAGGGACCCAGTACTTC. This gives the protein CSLDSGLGTQYF. The genes are TRBV29-1 and TRBJ2-5; D is uncertain. The V end was cut by 8 bases, the J end by 7 bases, with 17 bases between. Germline CDR1 and CDR2: SQVTM and ANQGSEA. The CDR3 consists of 12 residues.

This clone was seen only a few times. The chain couples TRBV27 to TRBJ1-6, with no clear D. The germline V gene has CDR1 MNHEY and CDR2 SMNVEV (reference sequence). Trimming removed 3 bases from V and 0 bases from J, with 6 bases in between. The CDR3 sequence is 15 residues long. The CDR3 sequence: CASSFGSSYNSPLHF. The CDR3 coding sequence is TGTGCCAGCAGTTTTGGCTCCTCCTATAATTCACCCCTCCACTTT.

In its sample, this clone was seen once. This chain links TRBV7-9 with TRBJ2-7, with a weak D call TRBD1 (6 bases). Germline loops: CDR1 SEHNR, CDR2 FQNEAQ (reference sequence). CDR3 length: 16 amino acids. Trimming stripped 5 bases from V and 4 bases from J, with 21 bases between. CDR3 protein: CASSPGFRTADYEQYF. In DNA form, the CDR3 reads TGTGCCAGCAGCCCAGGATTTCGGACAGCAGATTACGAGCAGTACTTC.

This clone was detected a few times. The DNA for the CDR3 is TGTGCCAGCAGTCCCAACTCCTACGAGCAGTACTTC. It translates to CASSPNSYEQYF. V usage is TRBV6-5 and J usage is TRBJ2-7, with no clear D. CDR1 and CDR2 from the germline V gene are MNHEY and SVGAGI. The ends were cut back, 5 bases at V and 0 bases at J, with 5 bases in the middle. CDR3 size: 12 residues.

V gene TRBV28 combines with J gene TRBJ2-7; 7 bases map to TRBD1. J was trimmed by 5 bases and V by 5 bases; bases with no gene match: 6. CDR1 is MDHEN and CDR2 is SYDVKM in the germline V gene. The CDR3 runs 13 residues. DNA of the CDR3: TGTGCCAGCAGTGTCGGGACAGAGGACGAGCAGTACTTC. Its translation is CASSVGTEDEQYF.

The chain links TRBV18 to TRBJ2-5; 7 bases are a match to TRBD1. With V trimmed by 6 bases and J by 2 bases, 6 bases remained unmatched. The CDR3 extends over 14 amino acids. Germline V gene lookup returns CDR1 KGHSH and CDR2 LQKENI. CDR3 region: CASSRNRGQETQYF. The CDR3 region has the DNA TGTGCCAGCTCGCGGAACAGGGGACAAGAGACCCAGTACTTC.

This chain links TRBV27 with TRBJ2-7, with 9 bases matching TRBD1. Trimming cost V 2 bases and J 2 bases; bases outside gene matches: 1. The CDR3 is 14 amino acids. The germline CDR1 and CDR2 sequences are MNHEY and SMNVEV (reference sequence). The CDR3: CASSLRTGAYEQYF. In nucleotides, the CDR3 is TGTGCCAGCAGTTTAAGGACAGGGGCCTACGAGCAGTACTTC.

V usage is TRBV19 and J usage is TRBJ2-7, with 11 bases fitting TRBD1. Germline V gives CDR1 LNHDA, CDR2 SQIVND (reference sequence). V gave up 6 bases and J gave up 6 bases; unmatched junction bases: 4. The CDR3 contains 13 residues. The CDR3 reads CASRDRGQGEQYF. Written as DNA, the CDR3 is TGTGCCAGTAGGGACAGGGGGCAAGGCGAGCAGTACTTC.

The chain combines TRBV7-9 with TRBJ2-5, with TRBD2 identical over 7 bases. Germline CDR1 is SEHNR and CDR2 is FQNEAQ (reference sequence). The CDR3 loop spans 16 amino acids. The V segment lost 6 bases and the J segment 1 base; nucleotides outside the gene matches: 11. The CDR3 DNA is TGTGCCAGCAGTTTTGGGGGGTCTAGCGGCCAAGAGACCCAGTACTTC. Its protein product is CASSFGGSSGQETQYF.

V gene TRBV5-1 combines with J gene TRBJ2-1; 9 nucleotides agree with TRBD1. V was clipped by 4 bases and J by 6 bases; unmatched bases: 5. The CDR3 consists of 14 residues. CDR1 is SGHRS and CDR2 is YFSETQ in the germline V gene. CDR3 sequence reads: CASSPGQGFNEQFF. In nucleotides, the CDR3 is TGCGCCAGCAGCCCCGGACAGGGGTTCAATGAGCAGTTCTTC.

The chain is built from TRBV2 and TRBJ2-5, with 12 bases matching TRBD2. The CDR3 runs to 15 residues. Germline CDR1 is SNHLY and CDR2 is FYNNEI. Trimming took 8 bases from V and 1 from J; bases not matched to a gene: 5. This CDR3 is CASVRLAGAQETQYF. The CDR3 nucleotides are TGTGCCAGCGTCCGACTAGCGGGAGCCCAAGAGACCCAGTACTTC.

The chain joins TRBV19 to TRBJ1-2; 7 bases align to TRBD1. The trim removed 6 bases at V and 3 bases at J, leaving 7 bases unmatched. Germline CDR1 reads LNHDA; CDR2 reads SQIVND (reference sequence). The CDR3 runs 14 residues. CDR3 bases: TGTGCCAGTAGAGAGACAGGGTCGGACTATGGCTACACCTTC. Its translation: CASRETGSDYGYTF.

The chain carries TRBV5-4 and TRBJ2-3; 13 bases agree with TRBD2. Germline CDR1 is SGHNT and CDR2 is YYREEE (reference sequence). Trimming cost V 4 bases and J 0 bases; bases outside gene matches: 5. CDR3 length: 17 amino acids. CDR3 nucleotide sequence: TGTGCCAGCAGCCTTCGACTAGCGGGAGGCAGCACAGATACGCAGTATTTT. It is translated as CASSLRLAGGSTDTQYF.

This clone occurred a few times. J is TRBJ2-1 and V is TRBV29-1, with 13 bases aligning to TRBD2. From germline, CDR1 is SQVTM and CDR2 ANQGSEA. V shed 7 bases and J 10 bases; nucleotides not matched to a gene: 10. This CDR3 region has 14 residues. The CDR3: CSGRLAGGTGEQFF. DNA of the CDR3: TGCAGCGGAAGACTAGCGGGAGGAACAGGGGAGCAGTTCTTC.

The V and J genes are TRBV11-2 and TRBJ2-1; the D gene is possibly TRBD2 (6 bases). Germline loops: CDR1 SGHAT, CDR2 FQNNGV. This CDR3 contains 15 residues. The V gene lost 1 base and the J gene lost 8 bases, with 15 bases spanning the gap. CDR3 bases: TGTGCCAGCAGCTTAGGTGGGCGGGATTTTGATGAGCAGTTCTTC. This codes for CASSLGGRDFDEQFF.

This chain links TRBV7-2 with TRBJ1-6; TRBD1 agrees at 9 bases. The CDR3 runs 15 residues. The J segment lost 7 bases and the V segment lost 6 bases, leaving 7 bases of the junction unmatched. The V gene's germline CDR1 is SGHTA and CDR2 FQGNSA. The CDR3, as DNA: TGTGCCAGCAGGTTGGACAGGGGACAAAATTCACCCCTCCACTTT. Protein sequence: CASRLDRGQNSPLHF.

This clone was seen only once. The chain has TRBV28 and TRBJ1-1; a possible D gene is TRBD1 (5 bases). Germline CDR1 reads MDHEN; CDR2 reads SYDVKM. This CDR3 spans 17 amino acids. Trimming took off 6 bases at V and 5 bases at J, with 25 bases between the two ends. Here the CDR3 reads CASSFQFRRAPGTEAFF. CDR3 in DNA: TGTGCCAGCAGCTTCCAATTTCGACGGGCCCCAGGGACTGAAGCTTTCTTT.

The J gene is TRBJ2-3, the V gene TRBV2, with 7 nucleotides matching TRBD2. There are 15 residues in the CDR3. The junction had 9 bases not matched to a gene; V was cut back by 7 bases and J by 2 bases. CDR1 and CDR2 (germline): SNHLY, FYNNEI. In DNA form, the CDR3 reads TGTGCCAGCAAGGCTCTGGGACTAATCACAGATACGCAGTATTTT. It specifies CASKALGLITDTQYF.

DNA of the CDR3: TGTGCCAGCAGCTGGGGGGGCGGGGCGAACACCGGGGAGCTGTTTTTT. Protein: CASSWGGGANTGELFF. The rearrangement links TRBV5-4 to TRBJ2-2; weak D call: TRBD2 (7 bases). The V gene's germline CDR1 is SGHNT and CDR2 YYREEE (reference sequence). The germline V and J ends were trimmed by 3 bases and 0 bases, with 12 bases remaining between them. The CDR3 contains 16 residues.

The chain links TRBV7-6 to TRBJ1-4; D is perhaps TRBD1 (5 bases). Germline-derived CDR1 and CDR2 are SGHVS and FNYEAQ. The germline V and J ends were trimmed by 4 bases and 5 bases, with 11 bases remaining between them. This CDR3 contains 14 residues. The CDR3 loop is CASSSTVSNEKLFF. The DNA of the CDR3 is TGTGCCAGCAGCTCGACAGTCTCAAATGAAAAACTGTTTTTT.

The chain recombines TRBV18 with TRBJ1-1; TRBD1 aligns across 7 bases. V dropped 3 bases and J dropped 4; count of bases not matched to a gene: 5. CDR3 length: 14 amino acids. CDR1 and CDR2 from the germline V gene are KGHSH and LQKENI. The CDR3 coding sequence is TGTGCCAGCTCACCTAGGGGACAGAGCACTGAAGCTTTCTTT. The encoded protein is CASSPRGQSTEAFF.

The chain is built from TRBV7-2 and TRBJ2-1, with 7 bases aligning to TRBD2. V lost 4 bases, J lost 0 bases, and 6 bases stayed unmatched. The CDR3 runs to 16 residues. From germline, CDR1 is SGHTA and CDR2 FQGNSA. CDR3 nucleotides: TGTGCCAGCAGCTCGCAGGGCGGGAGCTCCTACAATGAGCAGTTCTTC. This translates into CASSSQGGSSYNEQFF.

This clone occurred a few times. V gene TRBV6-6 combines with J gene TRBJ1-1; tentative D call: TRBD1 (6 bases). The CDR3 runs 13 residues. V was clipped by 4 bases and J by 6 bases, with 12 bases between them. Germline V CDR1 and CDR2: MNHNY, SVGAGI (reference sequence). The DNA for the CDR3 is TGTGCCAGCAGTTTTAAGGACAGCGCTGAAGCTTTCTTT. Its protein is CASSFKDSAEAFF.

V and J are TRBV11-1 and TRBJ2-1; possible D gene TRBD2, 5 bases. Germline CDR1 and CDR2: SGHAT and FQDESV (reference sequence). The CDR3 length is 15 residues. Trimming stripped 1 base from V and 5 bases from J, with 12 bases between. CDR3 nucleotides: TGTGCCAGCAGCTTAGATTCGAGAGGGAACAATGAGCAGTTCTTC. Translating it yields CASSLDSRGNNEQFF.

The V and J genes are TRBV9 and TRBJ1-1, with D unclear. Trimming removed 7 bases from V and 0 bases from J, with 16 bases in between. CDR3 length equals 15 residues. Per germline, CDR1 SGDLS and CDR2 YYNGEE. CDR3 region: CASATLAGMNTEAFF. The CDR3 coding sequence is TGTGCCAGCGCTACGCTCGCGGGGATGAACACTGAAGCTTTCTTT.

The rearrangement links TRBV30 to TRBJ2-1, with D maybe TRBD2 (6 bases). With 3 bases removed from V and 7 bases from J, the gap between germline ends came to 13 bases. Germline V gene data show CDR1 as GTSNPN and CDR2 as SVGIG (reference sequence). This CDR3 region has 13 residues. For the CDR3, the DNA is TGTGCCTGGAGCCGAGGCCGGGGGAATGAGCAGTTCTTC. Residues: CAWSRGRGNEQFF.

This clone has just a few counts. This chain links TRBV6-1 with TRBJ2-3; 9 bases fit TRBD1. Per germline, CDR1 MNHNS and CDR2 SASEGT. Trimming removed 4 bases from V and 4 bases from J; junction bases left unmatched: 6. The CDR3 runs 15 residues. CDR3 coding DNA: TGTGCCAGCAGTGCTCGGACAGGGGAGGCAGATACGCAGTATTTT. Translated, it gives CASSARTGEADTQYF.